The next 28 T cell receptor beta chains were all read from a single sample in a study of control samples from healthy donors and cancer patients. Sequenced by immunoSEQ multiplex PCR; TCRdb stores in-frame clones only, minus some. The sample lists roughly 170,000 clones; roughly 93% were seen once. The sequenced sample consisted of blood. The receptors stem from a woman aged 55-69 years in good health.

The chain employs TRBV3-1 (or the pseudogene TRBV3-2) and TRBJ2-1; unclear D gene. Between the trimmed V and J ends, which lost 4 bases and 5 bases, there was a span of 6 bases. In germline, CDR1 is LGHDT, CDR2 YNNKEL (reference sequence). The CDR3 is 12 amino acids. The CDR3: CASSRADNEQFF. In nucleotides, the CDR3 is TGTGCCAGCAGCCGCGCGGACAATGAGCAGTTCTTC.

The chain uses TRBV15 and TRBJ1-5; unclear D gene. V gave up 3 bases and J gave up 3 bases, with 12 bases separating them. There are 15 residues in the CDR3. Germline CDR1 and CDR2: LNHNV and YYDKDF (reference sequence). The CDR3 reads CATSSGGRNNQPQHF. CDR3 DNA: TGTGCCACCAGCAGTGGAGGTCGAAACAATCAGCCCCAGCATTTT. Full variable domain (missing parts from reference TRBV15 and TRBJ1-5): DAMVIQNPRYQVTQFGKPVTLSCSQTLNHNVMYWYQQKSSQAPKLLFHYYDKDFNNEADTPDNFQSRRPNTSFCFLDIRSPGLGDTAMYLCATSSGGRNNQPQHFGDGTRLSIL.

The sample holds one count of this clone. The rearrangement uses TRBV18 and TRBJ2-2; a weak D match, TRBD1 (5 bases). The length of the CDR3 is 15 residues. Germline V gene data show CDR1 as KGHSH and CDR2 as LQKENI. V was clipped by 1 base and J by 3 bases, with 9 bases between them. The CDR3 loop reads CASSPLWGDTGELFF. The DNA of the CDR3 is TGTGCCAGCTCACCACTATGGGGCGACACCGGGGAGCTGTTTTTT. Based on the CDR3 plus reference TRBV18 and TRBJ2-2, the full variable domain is NAGVMQNPRHLVRRRGQEARLRCSPMKGHSHVYWYRQLPEEGLKFMVYLQKENIIDESGMPKERFSAEFPKEGPSILRIQQVVRGDSAAYFCASSPLWGDTGELFFGEGSRLTVL.

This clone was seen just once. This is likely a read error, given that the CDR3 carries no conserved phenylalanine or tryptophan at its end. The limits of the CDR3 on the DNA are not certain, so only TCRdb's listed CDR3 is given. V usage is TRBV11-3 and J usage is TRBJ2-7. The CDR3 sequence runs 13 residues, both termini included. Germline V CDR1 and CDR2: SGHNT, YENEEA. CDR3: CASSLGTHGKTPL.

For the CDR3, the DNA is TGTGCCAGCAGCCCCAACACCGGGACAGGGGTCTATGGCTACACCTTC. Protein sequence: CASSPNTGTGVYGYTF. The rearrangement uses TRBV5-6 and TRBJ1-2, with 10 bases lining up with TRBD1. V trimming: 4 bases; J trimming: 4 bases; junction bases outside the gene matches: 10. This CDR3 has 16 residues. Germline V gene data show CDR1 as SGHDT and CDR2 as YYEEEE. The full variable domain, its missing parts supplied by reference TRBV5-6 and TRBJ1-2, is DAGVTQSPTHLIKTRGQQVTLRCSPKSGHDTVSWYQQALGQGPQFIFQYYEEEERQRGNFPDRFSGHQFPNYSSELNVNALLLGDSALYLCASSPNTGTGVYGYTFGSGTRLTVV.

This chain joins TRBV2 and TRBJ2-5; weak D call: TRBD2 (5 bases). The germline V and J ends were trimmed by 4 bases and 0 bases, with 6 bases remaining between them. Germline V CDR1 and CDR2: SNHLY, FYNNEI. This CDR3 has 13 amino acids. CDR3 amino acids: CASSVGNQETQYF. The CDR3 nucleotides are TGTGCCAGCAGTGTCGGGAACCAAGAGACCCAGTACTTC.

CDR3 bases: TGTGCCAGCAGCGTAGAGCACAGGAACACTGAAGCTTTCTTT. Encoded protein: CASSVEHRNTEAFF. The chain recombines TRBV9 with TRBJ1-1; D uncertain. V was shortened by 0 bases and J by 1 base, with 7 bases between the two germline ends. CDR3 size: 14 residues. Germline V gene lookup returns CDR1 SGDLS and CDR2 YYNGEE.

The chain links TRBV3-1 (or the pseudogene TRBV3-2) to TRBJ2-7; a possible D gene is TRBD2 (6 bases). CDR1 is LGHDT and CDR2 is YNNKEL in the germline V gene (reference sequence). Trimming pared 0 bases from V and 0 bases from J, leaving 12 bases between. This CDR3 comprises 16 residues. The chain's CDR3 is CASSQDLEDYSYEQYF. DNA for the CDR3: TGTGCCAGCAGCCAAGATCTGGAGGACTACTCCTACGAGCAGTACTTC.

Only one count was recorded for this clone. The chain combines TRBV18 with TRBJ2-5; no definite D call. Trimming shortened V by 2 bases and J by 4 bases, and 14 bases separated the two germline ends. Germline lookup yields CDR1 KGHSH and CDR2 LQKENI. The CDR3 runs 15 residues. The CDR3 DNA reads TGTGCCAGCTCACCATCAAACGGCGTAGGAGAGACCCAGTACTTC. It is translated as CASSPSNGVGETQYF.

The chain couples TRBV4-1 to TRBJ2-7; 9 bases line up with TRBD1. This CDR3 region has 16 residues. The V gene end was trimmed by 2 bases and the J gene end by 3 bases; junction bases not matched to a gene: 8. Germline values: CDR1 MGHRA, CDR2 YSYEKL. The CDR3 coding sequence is TGCGCCAGCAGCCAACCCGGGACAGGGCTGAACTACGAGCAGTACTTC. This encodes CASSQPGTGLNYEQYF.

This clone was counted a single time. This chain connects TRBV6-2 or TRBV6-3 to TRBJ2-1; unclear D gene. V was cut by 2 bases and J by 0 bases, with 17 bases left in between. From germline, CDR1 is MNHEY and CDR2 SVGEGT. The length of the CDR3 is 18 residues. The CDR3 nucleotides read TGTGCCAGCAGTTACCCGGCTCTAGGACCCAGCTCCTACAATGAGCAGTTCTTC. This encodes CASSYPALGPSSYNEQFF.

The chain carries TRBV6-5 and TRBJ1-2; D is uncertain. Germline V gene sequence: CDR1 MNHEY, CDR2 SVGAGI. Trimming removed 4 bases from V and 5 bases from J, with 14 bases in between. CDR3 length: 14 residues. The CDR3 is CASSSGSPGYGYTF. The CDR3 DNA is TGTGCCAGCAGTTCGGGCAGCCCTGGATATGGCTACACCTTC.

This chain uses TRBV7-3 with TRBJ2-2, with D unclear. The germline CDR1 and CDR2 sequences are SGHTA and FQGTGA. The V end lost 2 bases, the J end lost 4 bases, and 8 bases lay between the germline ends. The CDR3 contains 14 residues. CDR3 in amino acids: CASSLVVSTGELFF. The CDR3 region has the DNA TGTGCCAGCAGCTTAGTAGTTTCCACCGGGGAGCTGTTTTTT.

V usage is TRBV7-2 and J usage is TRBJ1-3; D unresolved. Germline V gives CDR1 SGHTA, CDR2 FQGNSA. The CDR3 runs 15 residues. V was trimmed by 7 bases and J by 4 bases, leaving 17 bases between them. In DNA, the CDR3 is TGTGCCAGCAACGACCCCCTAGCTTCGGGAAACACCATATATTTT. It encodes CASNDPLASGNTIYF.

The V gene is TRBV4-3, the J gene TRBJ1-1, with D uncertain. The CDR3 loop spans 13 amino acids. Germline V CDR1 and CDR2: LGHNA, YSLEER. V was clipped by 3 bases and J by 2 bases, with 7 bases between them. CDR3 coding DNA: TGCGCCAGCAGCCACGGGGATAACACTGAAGCTTTCTTT. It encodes CASSHGDNTEAFF.

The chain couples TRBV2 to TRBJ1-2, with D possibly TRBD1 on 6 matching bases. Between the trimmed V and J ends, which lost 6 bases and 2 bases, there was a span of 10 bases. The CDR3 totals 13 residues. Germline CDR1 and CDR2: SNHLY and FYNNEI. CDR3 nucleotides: TGTGCCAGCAGCGCCGACAGGAACTATGGCTACACCTTC. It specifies CASSADRNYGYTF.

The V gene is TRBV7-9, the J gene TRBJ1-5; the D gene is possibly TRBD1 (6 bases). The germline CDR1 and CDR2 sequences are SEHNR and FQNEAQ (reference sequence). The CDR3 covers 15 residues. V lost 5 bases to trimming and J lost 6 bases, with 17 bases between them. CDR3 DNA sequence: TGTGCCAGCAGCCCGTCAGGGGTTAGTATTCAGCCCCAGCATTTT. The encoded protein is CASSPSGVSIQPQHF.

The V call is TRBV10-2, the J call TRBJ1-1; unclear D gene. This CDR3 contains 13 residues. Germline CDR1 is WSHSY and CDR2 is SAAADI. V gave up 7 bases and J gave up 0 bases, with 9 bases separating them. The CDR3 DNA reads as TGCGCCAGCAATGGGCTTTTGAACACTGAAGCTTTCTTT. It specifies CASNGLLNTEAFF.

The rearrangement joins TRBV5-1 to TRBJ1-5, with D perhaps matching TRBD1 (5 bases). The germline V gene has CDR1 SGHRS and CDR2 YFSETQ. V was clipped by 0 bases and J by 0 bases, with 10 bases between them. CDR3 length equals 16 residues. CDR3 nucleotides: TGCGCCAGCAGCTTGGGCAGCGGGGGTAGCAATCAGCCCCAGCATTTT. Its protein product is CASSLGSGGSNQPQHF.

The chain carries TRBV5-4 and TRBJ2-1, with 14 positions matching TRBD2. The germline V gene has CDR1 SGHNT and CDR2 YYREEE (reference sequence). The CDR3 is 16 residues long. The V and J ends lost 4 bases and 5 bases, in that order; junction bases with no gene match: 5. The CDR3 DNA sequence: TGTGCCAGCAGCCTAGGACTAGCGGGGGGAGACAATGAGCAGTTCTTC. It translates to CASSLGLAGGDNEQFF.

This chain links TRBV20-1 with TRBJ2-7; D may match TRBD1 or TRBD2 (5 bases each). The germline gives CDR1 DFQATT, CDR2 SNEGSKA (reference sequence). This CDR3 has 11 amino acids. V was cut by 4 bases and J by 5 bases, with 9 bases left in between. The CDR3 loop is CSATGPDEQYF. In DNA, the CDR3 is TGCAGTGCTACGGGGCCAGACGAGCAGTACTTC.

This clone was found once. The CDR3 spells CASSYSIGRVVYEQYF. The CDR3 DNA reads TGTGCCAGCAGTTACTCGATCGGCAGGGTGGTCTACGAGCAGTACTTC. The rearrangement joins TRBV6-5 to TRBJ2-7, with D maybe TRBD1 (5 bases). The germline V and J ends were trimmed by 0 bases and 3 bases, with 15 bases remaining between them. The CDR3 runs to 16 residues. Germline V gene lookup returns CDR1 MNHEY and CDR2 SVGAGI.

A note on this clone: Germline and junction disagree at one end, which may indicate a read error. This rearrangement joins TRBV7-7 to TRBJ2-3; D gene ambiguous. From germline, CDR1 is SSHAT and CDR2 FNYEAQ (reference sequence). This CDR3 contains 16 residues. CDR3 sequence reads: CASSAHMDPSTDTQYF. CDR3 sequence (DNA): TGTGCTAGCAGCGCACACATGGACCCCTCCACAGATACGCAGTATTTT.

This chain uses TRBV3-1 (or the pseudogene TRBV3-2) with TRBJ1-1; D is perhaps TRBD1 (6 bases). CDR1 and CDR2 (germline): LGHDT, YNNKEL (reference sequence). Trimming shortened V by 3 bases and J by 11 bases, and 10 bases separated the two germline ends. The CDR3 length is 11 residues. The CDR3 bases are TGTGCCAGCAGCCAGGGGGCAGAGGCTTTCTTT. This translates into CASSQGAEAFF.

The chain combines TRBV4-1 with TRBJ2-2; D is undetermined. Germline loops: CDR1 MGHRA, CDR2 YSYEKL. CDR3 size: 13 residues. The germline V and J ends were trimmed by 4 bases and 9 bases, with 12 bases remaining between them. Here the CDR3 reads CASSPEEFRELFF. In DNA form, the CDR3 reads TGCGCCAGCAGCCCAGAGGAATTCCGGGAGCTGTTTTTT.

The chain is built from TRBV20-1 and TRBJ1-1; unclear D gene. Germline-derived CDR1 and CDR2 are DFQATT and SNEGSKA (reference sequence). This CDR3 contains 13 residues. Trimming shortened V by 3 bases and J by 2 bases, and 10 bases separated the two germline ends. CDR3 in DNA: TGCAGTGCTAGTCGGCACACTAACACTGAAGCTTTCTTT. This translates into CSASRHTNTEAFF.

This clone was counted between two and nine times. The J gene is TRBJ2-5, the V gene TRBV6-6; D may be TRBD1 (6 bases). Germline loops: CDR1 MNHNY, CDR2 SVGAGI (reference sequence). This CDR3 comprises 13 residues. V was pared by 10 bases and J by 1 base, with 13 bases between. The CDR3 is CAITGSFQETQYF. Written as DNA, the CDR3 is TGTGCCATCACAGGGAGCTTCCAAGAGACCCAGTACTTC.

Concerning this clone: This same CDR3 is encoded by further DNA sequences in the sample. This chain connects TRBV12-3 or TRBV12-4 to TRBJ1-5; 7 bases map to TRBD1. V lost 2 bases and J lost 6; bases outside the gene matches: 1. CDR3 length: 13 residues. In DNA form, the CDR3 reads TGTGCCAGCAGTTTACAGGGGGGTCAGCCCCAGCATTTT. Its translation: CASSLQGGQPQHF.